What follows is one T cell receptor (beta chain) and its context. Here immunoSEQ multiplex PCR was the method, and the copy in TCRdb shows in-frame clones only, minus some. The sample contains 250,000 to 350,000 clones, roughly 88% of which appear only once. The length of the CDR3 is 14 residues. Losses at the gene ends were 5 bases for V and 5 bases for J; bases not matched to a gene: 5. Germline CDR1 MDHEN, CDR2 SYDVKM. The sample belongs to a study of blood T cell repertoires in COVID-19. The source of this sequence is a human donor with COVID-19, enrolled during active disease. The donor label of this sample is uncertain. V is TRBV28 and J is TRBJ2-7, with 11 nucleotides matching TRBD2. The specimen was peripheral blood. The CDR3 is CASSPGGLADEQYF. CDR3 nucleotides: TGTGCCAGCAGTCCGGGGGGACTAGCGGACGAGCAGTACTTC.